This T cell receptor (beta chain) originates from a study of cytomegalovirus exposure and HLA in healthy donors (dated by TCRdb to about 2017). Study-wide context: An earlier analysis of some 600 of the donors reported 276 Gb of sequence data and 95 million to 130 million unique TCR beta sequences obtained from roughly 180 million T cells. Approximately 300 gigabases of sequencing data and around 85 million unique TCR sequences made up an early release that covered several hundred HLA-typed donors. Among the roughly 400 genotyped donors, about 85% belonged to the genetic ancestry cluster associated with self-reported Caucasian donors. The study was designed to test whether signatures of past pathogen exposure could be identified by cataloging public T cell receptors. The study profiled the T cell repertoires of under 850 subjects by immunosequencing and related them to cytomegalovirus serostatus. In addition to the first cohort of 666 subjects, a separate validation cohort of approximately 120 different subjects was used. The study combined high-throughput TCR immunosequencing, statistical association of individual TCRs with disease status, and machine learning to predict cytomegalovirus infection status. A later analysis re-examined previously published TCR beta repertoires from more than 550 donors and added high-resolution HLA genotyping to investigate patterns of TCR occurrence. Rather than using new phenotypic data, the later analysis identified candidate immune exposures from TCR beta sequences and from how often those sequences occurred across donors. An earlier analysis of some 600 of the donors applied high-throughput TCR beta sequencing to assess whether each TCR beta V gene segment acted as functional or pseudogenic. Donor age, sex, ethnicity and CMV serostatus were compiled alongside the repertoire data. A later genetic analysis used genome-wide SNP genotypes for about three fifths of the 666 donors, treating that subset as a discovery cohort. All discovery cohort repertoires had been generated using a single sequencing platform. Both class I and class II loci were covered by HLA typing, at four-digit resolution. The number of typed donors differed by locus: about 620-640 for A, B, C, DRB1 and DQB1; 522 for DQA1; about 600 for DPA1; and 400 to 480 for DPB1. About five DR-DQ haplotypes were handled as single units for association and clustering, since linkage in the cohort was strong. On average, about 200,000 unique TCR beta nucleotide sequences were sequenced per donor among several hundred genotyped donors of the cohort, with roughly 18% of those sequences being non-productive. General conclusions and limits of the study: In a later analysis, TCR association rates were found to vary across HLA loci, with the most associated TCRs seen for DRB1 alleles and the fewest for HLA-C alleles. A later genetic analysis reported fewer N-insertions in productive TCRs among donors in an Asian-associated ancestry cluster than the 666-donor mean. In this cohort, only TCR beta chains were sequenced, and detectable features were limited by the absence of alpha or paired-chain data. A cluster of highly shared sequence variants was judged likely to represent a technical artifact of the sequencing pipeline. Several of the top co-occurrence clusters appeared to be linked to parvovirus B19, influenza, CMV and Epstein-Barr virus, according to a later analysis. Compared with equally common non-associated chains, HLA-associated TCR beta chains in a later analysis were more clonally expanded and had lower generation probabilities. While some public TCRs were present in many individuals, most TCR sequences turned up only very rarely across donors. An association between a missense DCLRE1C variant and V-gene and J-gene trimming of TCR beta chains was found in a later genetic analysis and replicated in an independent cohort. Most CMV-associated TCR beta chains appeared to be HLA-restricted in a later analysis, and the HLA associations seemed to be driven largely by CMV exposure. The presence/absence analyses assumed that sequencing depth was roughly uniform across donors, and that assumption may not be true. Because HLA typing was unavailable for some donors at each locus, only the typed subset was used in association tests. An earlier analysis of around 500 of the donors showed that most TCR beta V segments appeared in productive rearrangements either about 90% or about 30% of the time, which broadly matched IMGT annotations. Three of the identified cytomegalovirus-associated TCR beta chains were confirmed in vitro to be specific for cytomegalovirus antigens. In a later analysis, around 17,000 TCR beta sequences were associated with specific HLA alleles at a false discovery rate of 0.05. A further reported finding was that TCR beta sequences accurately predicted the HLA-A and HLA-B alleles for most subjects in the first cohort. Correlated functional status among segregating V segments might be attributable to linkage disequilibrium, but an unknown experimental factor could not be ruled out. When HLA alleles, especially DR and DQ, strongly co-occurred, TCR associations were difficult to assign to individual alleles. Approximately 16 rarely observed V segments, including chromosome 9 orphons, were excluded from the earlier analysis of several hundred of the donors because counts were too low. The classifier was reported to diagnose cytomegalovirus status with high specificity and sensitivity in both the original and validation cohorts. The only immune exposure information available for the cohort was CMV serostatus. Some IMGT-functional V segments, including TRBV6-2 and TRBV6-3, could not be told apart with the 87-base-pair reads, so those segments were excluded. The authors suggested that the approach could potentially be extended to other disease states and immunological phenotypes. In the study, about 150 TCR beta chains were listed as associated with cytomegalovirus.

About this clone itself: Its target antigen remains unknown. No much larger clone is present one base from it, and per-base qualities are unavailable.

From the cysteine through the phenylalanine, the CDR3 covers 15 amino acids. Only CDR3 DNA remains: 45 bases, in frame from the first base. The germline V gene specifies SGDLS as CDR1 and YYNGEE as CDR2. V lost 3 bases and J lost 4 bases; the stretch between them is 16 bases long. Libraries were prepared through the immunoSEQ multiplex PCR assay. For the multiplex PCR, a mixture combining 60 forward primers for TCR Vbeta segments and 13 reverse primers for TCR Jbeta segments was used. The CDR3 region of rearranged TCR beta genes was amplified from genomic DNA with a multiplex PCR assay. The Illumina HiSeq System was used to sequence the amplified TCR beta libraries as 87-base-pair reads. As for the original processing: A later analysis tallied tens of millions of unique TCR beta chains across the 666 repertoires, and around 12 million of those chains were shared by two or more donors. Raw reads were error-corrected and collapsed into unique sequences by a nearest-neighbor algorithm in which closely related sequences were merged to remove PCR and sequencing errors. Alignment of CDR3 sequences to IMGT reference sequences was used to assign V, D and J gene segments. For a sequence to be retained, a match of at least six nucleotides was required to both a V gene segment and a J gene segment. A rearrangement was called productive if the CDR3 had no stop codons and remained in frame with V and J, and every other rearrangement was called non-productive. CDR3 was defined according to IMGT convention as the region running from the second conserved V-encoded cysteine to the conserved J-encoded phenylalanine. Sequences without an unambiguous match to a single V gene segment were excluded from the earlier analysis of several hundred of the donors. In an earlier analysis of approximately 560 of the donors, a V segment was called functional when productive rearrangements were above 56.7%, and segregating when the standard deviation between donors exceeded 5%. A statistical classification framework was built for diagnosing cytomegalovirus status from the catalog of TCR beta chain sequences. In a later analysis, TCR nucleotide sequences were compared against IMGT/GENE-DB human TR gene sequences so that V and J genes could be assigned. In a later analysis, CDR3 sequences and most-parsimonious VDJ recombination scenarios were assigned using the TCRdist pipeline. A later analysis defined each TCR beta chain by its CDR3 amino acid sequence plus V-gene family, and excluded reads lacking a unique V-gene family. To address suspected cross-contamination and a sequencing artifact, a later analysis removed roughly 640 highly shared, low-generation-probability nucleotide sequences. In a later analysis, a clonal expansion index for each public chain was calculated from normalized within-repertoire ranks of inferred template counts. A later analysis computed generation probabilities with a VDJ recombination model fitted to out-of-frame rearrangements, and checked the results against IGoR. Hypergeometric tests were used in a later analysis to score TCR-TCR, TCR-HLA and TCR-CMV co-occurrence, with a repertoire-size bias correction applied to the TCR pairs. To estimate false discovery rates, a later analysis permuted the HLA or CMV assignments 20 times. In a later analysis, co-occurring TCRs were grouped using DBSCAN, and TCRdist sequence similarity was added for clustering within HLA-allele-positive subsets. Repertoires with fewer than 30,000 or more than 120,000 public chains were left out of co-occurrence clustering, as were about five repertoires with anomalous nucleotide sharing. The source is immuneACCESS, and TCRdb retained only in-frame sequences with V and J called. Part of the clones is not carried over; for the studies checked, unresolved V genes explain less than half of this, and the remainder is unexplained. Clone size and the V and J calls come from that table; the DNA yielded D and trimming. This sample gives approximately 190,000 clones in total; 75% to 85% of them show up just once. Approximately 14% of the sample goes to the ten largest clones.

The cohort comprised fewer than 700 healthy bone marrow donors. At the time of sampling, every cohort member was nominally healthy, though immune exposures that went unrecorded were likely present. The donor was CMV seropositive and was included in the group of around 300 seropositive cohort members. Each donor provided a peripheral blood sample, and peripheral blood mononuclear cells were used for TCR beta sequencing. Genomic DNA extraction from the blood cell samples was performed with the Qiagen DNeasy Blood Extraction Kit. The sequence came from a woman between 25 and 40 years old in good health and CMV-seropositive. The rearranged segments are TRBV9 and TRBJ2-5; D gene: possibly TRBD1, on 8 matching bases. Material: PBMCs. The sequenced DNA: TGTGCCAGCAGCGGGAGGACAGGGAGGGGAGAGACCCAGTACTTC. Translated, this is CASSGRTGRGETQYF.